Sequencing of this T cell receptor (beta chain) was carried out in a study of a mutant IDH1 vaccine in newly diagnosed glioma. In the study overall: The start of vaccination came 4-6 weeks after radiotherapy alone, or with temozolomide cycles. Beforehand, treatment had been radiotherapy, temozolomide, or both; the majority received both. Points from the study as a whole: Among patients, roughly 93% showed immune responses induced by the vaccine.

The time point here: week 11, during vaccination. Each dose of the vaccine consisted of 300 ug of mutant IDH1 20-mer peptide, with topical imiquimod. Concerning this clone itself: Its matching antigen is unknown.

Sequencing used immunoSEQ multiplex PCR; TCRdb keeps in-frame clones, though not all of them. The repertoire includes about 52,000 clones, 90% to 95% of them detected once, and roughly 2.3% sits in the top ten. The source is a man aged 50-59 years with glioma. The sample in question was PBMCs, obtained from a glioma patient whose treatment included an IDH1 peptide vaccine.

The CDR3: CASSQAPQTGGGNTIYF. CDR3 bases: TGTGCCAGCAGCCAAGCTCCACAGACAGGGGGTGGAAACACCATATATTTT. V usage is TRBV4-2 and J usage is TRBJ1-3; 9 nucleotides align to TRBD1. Germline CDR1 LGHNA, CDR2 YNFKEQ. J was trimmed by 3 bases and V by 1 base; bases with no gene match: 7. CDR3 length: 17 residues.